This T cell receptor (beta chain) was identified in a study of shared T cell receptors in the human thymus. The CDR3 extends over 12 amino acids. Germline CDR1 reads SEHNR; CDR2 reads FQNEAQ (reference sequence). Trimming removed 1 base from V and 8 bases from J, with 8 bases in between. Generated by immunoSEQ multiplex PCR, the TCRdb table keeps only in-frame clones and is missing some. The table has under 850,000 clones, 88% seen once. These same data were also listed under a study on human thymus T cells. As that study records: Having surgery to correct congenital heart defects, healthy Finnish infants acted as the donors. Corrective heart surgery yielded resections, and these provided the thymus tissue. It looked as if thymic and blood repertoires used V and J genes in a biased way. As related research reported, thymic repertoires overlapped highly among unrelated individuals.

This clonotype was sampled from a boy under two years old with a congenital heart defect. The sample taken for sequencing was thymocytes. The chain recombines TRBV7-9 with TRBJ1-2, with D possibly being TRBD1 (6 bases). The CDR3 spells CASSLEGEGYTF. In nucleotides, the CDR3 is TGTGCCAGCAGCTTAGAGGGGGAGGGCTACACCTTC.